A single sample gave rise to the 5 T cell receptor beta chains below, sequenced in a study of shared clonotypes between healthy human individuals. Only in-frame clones appear in the TCRdb table, and some are missing; sequencing was by immunoSEQ multiplex PCR. The sample lists roughly 2.1 million clones, under 95% occurring once. The naive CD8 fraction comprised CD45RO-negative cells positively selected for CCR7 and excluded terminally differentiated effector memory CD45RA+ cells. The material sequenced was naive CD8+ T cells from PBMCs. The receptors were gathered from a man aged 18 to 30 in good health. Some clones in this sample may be carry-over from other donors' samples.

The chain is built from TRBV25-1 and TRBJ1-1; 7 positions match TRBD1. The germline CDR1 and CDR2 sequences are MGHDK and SYGVNS. CDR3 length equals 15 residues. The trim removed 0 bases at V and 12 bases at J, leaving 13 bases unmatched. The CDR3 protein is CASSEYVEGDRVPFF. CDR3 DNA sequence: TGTGCCAGCAGTGAATATGTGGAAGGAGACAGGGTTCCTTTCTTT.

The chain couples TRBV15 to TRBJ2-7, with TRBD2 identical over 7 bases. Germline lookup yields CDR1 LNHNV and CDR2 YYDKDF (reference sequence). The CDR3 runs 15 residues. Trimming cost V 5 bases and J 0 bases; bases outside gene matches: 7. The CDR3 DNA sequence: TGTGCCACCAGCGAGAGAGGCGGGAGCTCCTACGAGCAGTACTTC. Translation: CATSERGGSSYEQYF.

The rearrangement joins TRBV9 to TRBJ2-7; TRBD2 matches 7 bases. The V gene end was trimmed by 4 bases and the J gene end by 2 bases; junction bases not matched to a gene: 9. CDR1 and CDR2 from the germline V gene are SGDLS and YYNGEE. This CDR3 comprises 15 residues. This CDR3 reads CASSKIAGGTYEQYF. CDR3 nucleotides: TGTGCCAGCAGCAAAATAGCGGGCGGAACCTACGAGCAGTACTTC.

This chain connects TRBV5-1 to TRBJ1-4; 10 nucleotides line up with TRBD1. J lost 3 bases, V lost 0 bases, and 2 bases had no gene match. The CDR3 has 16 amino acids. Germline CDR1 is SGHRS and CDR2 is YFSETQ. For the CDR3, the DNA is TGCGCCAGCAGCTTGGGGACAGGGGGATCTAATGAAAAACTGTTTTTT. It is translated as CASSLGTGGSNEKLFF.

The J gene is TRBJ1-1, the V gene TRBV9; 10 nucleotides match TRBD1. From germline, CDR1 is SGDLS and CDR2 YYNGEE. Trimming took 0 bases from V and 2 from J; bases not matched to a gene: 4. The CDR3 extends over 16 amino acids. The CDR3 sequence is CASSVGRDRGNTEAFF. In DNA, the CDR3 is TGTGCCAGCAGCGTAGGTCGGGACAGGGGTAACACTGAAGCTTTCTTT.